This TCR beta chain stems from a study of blood T cell repertoires in COVID-19. Study information: The origin of the acute and convalescent COVID-19 samples was the United States, Italy and Spain.

In the original workflow: The assay estimated nucleated cells by amplifying reference gene primers. TCRdb keeps only in-frame clones here, not all; method: immunoSEQ multiplex PCR. Clone size and the V and J calls come from that table; the DNA yielded D and trimming. The sample shows tens of thousands of clones, roughly 90% of them seen only once. Sequenced material: peripheral blood. The receptor was derived from a human donor in a cohort sampled during active COVID-19.

The CDR3 loop is CASSWTGAAGELFF. The CDR3 nucleotides read TGTGCCAGCAGCTGGACAGGGGCAGCCGGGGAGCTGTTTTTT. This chain uses TRBV7-3 with TRBJ2-2; 9 positions agree with TRBD1. Germline V gene lookup returns CDR1 SGHTA and CDR2 FQGTGA. This CDR3 is built from 14 residues. J was trimmed by 6 bases and V by 4 bases; bases with no gene match: 3.